Sequencing of this T cell receptor beta chain was carried out in a study of T cells expressing NK-cell markers. Whole-study context: The sequencing cohort of eight donors included seven HCMV-seropositive individuals and one seronegative individual.

Each CDR3 protein gets one entry in TCRdb, which reprocessed the 5' RACE reads and gives no DNA. This sample's table has about 550,000 distinct CDR3 sequences. Germline loops: CDR1 MNHNS, CDR2 SASEGT. The CDR3 covers 13 residues. The chain carries TRBV6-1 and TRBJ2-5. The source is a man younger than 30 in good health. The source material was blood T cells: a sorted CD56 or NKG2C T cell subset, CD4+ or CD8+ T cells, or bulk PBMC T cells (not recorded which). CDR3 in amino acids: CASSDTVGETQYF.